This is a list of T cell receptor beta chains from one sample in a study of metastatic and nonmetastatic thyroid tumors. MiXCR re-clonotyped the PCR reads for TCRdb. The repertoire holds around 25,000 clones, with 10% to 15% as singletons. The sequenced sample was blood. These receptors originate from a female donor with papillary thyroid cancer or a benign thyroid nodule (not recorded which). Some clones in this sample may be carry-over from other donors' samples. Each CDR3 is given with its conserved first and last residue. Fields, in order: J gene, V gene, clone size, D gene, CDR3 DNA, CDR3 protein. The D gene is left open where the match is weak. A row's size may be missing; if present it is once, few, many or a size class.

TRBJ2-3 | TRBV7-3 | many | TRBD2 | TGTGCCAGCAGCTGGACTAGCGGGCCCACAGATACGCAGTATTTT | CASSWTSGPTDTQYF
TRBJ2-2 | TRBV6-1 | many | . | TGTGCCAGCAGTGCGATGGGGACCGGGGAGCTGTTTTTT | CASSAMGTGELFF
TRBJ1-6 | TRBV2 | many | . | TGTGCCAGCAGTGATCCCCCACAGGGTTCCTATAATTCACCCCTCCACTTT | CASSDPPQGSYNSPLHF
TRBJ2-1 | TRBV24-1 | many | . | TGTGCCACTGATGAGCAGTTCTTC | CATDEQFF
TRBJ2-1 | TRBV20-1 | medium-sized | . | TGCAGTGCTAGAGGGAGAGGTCTCTCCTACAATGAGCAGTTCTTC | CSARGRGLSYNEQFF
TRBJ2-3 | TRBV3-1 | many | . | TGTGCCAGCAGGGTGGAAGACACAGATACGCAGTATTTT | CASRVEDTDTQYF
TRBJ2-1 | TRBV20-1 | many | TRBD2 | TGCAGTGCTAGAGATCCGGGGGGAGGGCCCTCCTACAATGAGCAGTTCTTC | CSARDPGGGPSYNEQFF
TRBJ1-1 | TRBV2 | many | . | TGTGCCAGCAGTTCTACCGGGACAACTCCAGAGGCTTTCTTT | CASSSTGTTPEAFF
TRBJ2-5 | TRBV7-9 | many | . | TGTGCCAGCAGCACTGTGCCCGGGCTCCAAGAGACCCAGTACTTC | CASSTVPGLQETQYF
TRBJ2-7 | TRBV6-1 | . | . | TGTGCCAGCAAACGGGACGGGCCTCCCTACGAGCAGTACTTC | CASKRDGPPYEQYF
TRBJ2-1 | TRBV24-1 | many | TRBD1 | TGTGCCACCAGCCAGGGACAGGGCTACAATGAGCAGTTCTTC | CATSQGQGYNEQFF
TRBJ2-1 | TRBV6-4 | medium-sized | . | TGTGCCAGCAGTGACTCGACTAGCAATGAGCAGTTCTTC | CASSDSTSNEQFF
TRBJ2-6 | TRBV4-1 | many | . | TGCGCCAGCAGCCCCTTACAGGGCCCTGGGGCCAACGTCCTGACTTTC | CASSPLQGPGANVLTF
TRBJ2-1 | TRBV30 | . | . | TGTGCCTGGAGTGTACTCGTTGATGAGCAGTTCTTC | CAWSVLVDEQFF
TRBJ1-5 | TRBV20-1 | many | . | TGCAGTGTCAGGCAACTGAGCCCTCAGACCCAGCATTTT | CSVRQLSPQTQHF
TRBJ2-2 | TRBV10-3 | many | TRBD2 | TGTGCCATCAGTGTCCAGCGGGAGAGTCCCGGGGAGCTGTTTTTT | CAISVQRESPGELFF
TRBJ2-3 | TRBV7-6 | many | TRBD1 | TGTGCCAGCAGTCCATGGCAGGGGGCACCAGATACGCAGTATTTT | CASSPWQGAPDTQYF
TRBJ2-5 | TRBV28 | many | . | TGTGCCAGCAGTTTAGGCGGCCGTTTGGGAGAGACCCAGTACTTC | CASSLGGRLGETQYF
TRBJ1-1 | TRBV6-5 | many | . | TGTGCCAGCAGTTACTCGCCCGACTTGAATGAAGCTTTCTTT | CASSYSPDLNEAFF
TRBJ2-3 | TRBV6-1 | many | TRBD1 | TGTGCCAGTACGACAGGGGAGTCGGATACGCAGTATTTT | CASTTGESDTQYF
TRBJ2-2 | TRBV18 | many | . | TGTGCCAGCTCACCGTCGTCACTGGGGAGAGTCGGGGAGCTGTTTTTT | CASSPSSLGRVGELFF
TRBJ2-3 | TRBV24-1 | many | . | TGTGCCACCAGTGACCAAAATATTCGGACGCAGTATTTT | CATSDQNIRTQYF
TRBJ1-1 | TRBV5-1 | medium-sized | . | TGCGCCAGCAACTCAGGGGAACGAAGGGATGAAGCTTTCTTT | CASNSGERRDEAFF
TRBJ2-2 | TRBV19 | many | TRBD1 | TGTGCCAGTAGCCTACAGGGGGCGTTTAACGGGGAGCTGTTTTTT | CASSLQGAFNGELFF
TRBJ2-3 | TRBV6-1 | many | . | TGTGCCAGCAGTGAACCAGGGCAGTTGCCTAGCACAGATACGCAGTATTTT | CASSEPGQLPSTDTQYF
TRBJ2-3 | TRBV2 | . | . | TGTGCCAGCAAAGGCAGACTGTACACAGATACGCAGTATTTT | CASKGRLYTDTQYF
TRBJ2-7 | TRBV20-1 | once | . | TGCAGTGCTAGACGGCAATACCTCGGACAGTACTTC | CSARRQYLGQYF
TRBJ1-2 | TRBV19 | many | . | TGTGCCAGTAACGGGATGGGAGAACACCTCCGCTATGGCTACACCTTC | CASNGMGEHLRYGYTF
TRBJ1-2 | TRBV20-1 | medium-sized | . | TGCAGTGCTAGAGATCTCTTAAACAGCGACTATGGCTACACCTTC | CSARDLLNSDYGYTF
TRBJ1-6 | TRBV27 | many | . | TGTGCCAGCAGTTTCGGACAGCTCAATTCACCCCTCCACTTT | CASSFGQLNSPLHF
TRBJ2-5 | TRBV6-1 | many | . | TGTGCCAGCGGCCGGGACCGTCAGTACTTC | CASGRDRQYF
TRBJ2-2 | TRBV10-1 | few | TRBD2 | TGCGCCAACGTAGGTGCTAGCGGGGGGAACACCGGGGAGCTGTTTTTT | CANVGASGGNTGELFF
TRBJ2-1 | TRBV11-1 | . | . | TGTGCCAGCTTCGGTGTGTGGGGGGCCTTCAGTGAGCAGTTCTTC | CASFGVWGAFSEQFF
TRBJ2-1 | TRBV20-1 | few | TRBD2 | TGCAGCGCTCGTTTAATCGGGAGGGGTTACAATGAGCAGTTCTTC | CSARLIGRGYNEQFF
TRBJ1-4 | TRBV28 | many | TRBD1 | TGTGCCAGCAGCCTACAGGGGGGTGATGAAAAACTGTTTTTT | CASSLQGGDEKLFF
TRBJ2-7 | TRBV5-6 | many | . | TGTGCCAGCAGTTTGGCCAGTATGACCTACGAGCAGTACTTC | CASSLASMTYEQYF
TRBJ1-1 | TRBV9 | many | . | TGTGCCAGCAGGGGGGACAACACTGAAGCTTTCTTT | CASRGDNTEAFF
TRBJ2-3 | TRBV2 | many | TRBD1 | TGTGCCAGCAGTTATCACAGGGGGCAGGATACGCAGTATTTT | CASSYHRGQDTQYF
TRBJ1-1 | TRBV18 | many | TRBD1 | TGTGCCAGCTTACCAGGGGGTCTTGTTAGCTCTGAAGCTTTCTTT | CASLPGGLVSSEAFF
TRBJ2-3 | TRBV29-1 | many | . | TGCAGCGTCGCCCCCCGGGGTAGCGCCAACACAGATACGCAGTATTTT | CSVAPRGSANTDTQYF
TRBJ2-3 | TRBV7-2 | many | TRBD2 | TGTGCCAGCAGCTTTCCCGCTAGCGGGACTAGCACAGATACGCAGTATTTT | CASSFPASGTSTDTQYF
TRBJ2-7 | TRBV24-1 | few | . | TGTGCCACCAGTGTCGAAGGGCACCCCTACGAGCAGTACTTC | CATSVEGHPYEQYF
TRBJ2-7 | TRBV6-1 | many | . | TGTGCCAGCAGTCAATCCTACGAGCAGTACTTC | CASSQSYEQYF
TRBJ2-2 | TRBV4-1 | . | TRBD2 | TGCGCCAGTATCCAAGATGGTCTAGCGGGAGTATGGAGGGAGCTGTTTTTT | CASIQDGLAGVWRELFF
TRBJ1-4 | TRBV9 | many | TRBD1 | TGTGCCAGCAGCGCTCGGACAGGAGATGAAAAACTGTTTTTT | CASSARTGDEKLFF
TRBJ1-2 | TRBV27 | . | . | TGTGCCAGCACCTCCGGGATAGGGCCGGTCGGCTACACCTTC | CASTSGIGPVGYTF
TRBJ2-7 | TRBV10-3 | many | TRBD1 | TGTGCCATCAGTGACGACAGGGGAGCCTCCTACGAGCAGTACTTC | CAISDDRGASYEQYF
TRBJ2-5 | TRBV11-1 | many | . | TGTGCCAGCAGCTCCTTCGGGAGTTTGGGAGAGACCCAGTACTTC | CASSSFGSLGETQYF
TRBJ2-6 | TRBV4-2 | . | TRBD1 | TGTGCCAGCAGCCAAGATCCTGGACAGGGTGCGTCTGGGGCCAACGTCCTGACTTTC | CASSQDPGQGASGANVLTF
TRBJ1-1 | TRBV18 | . | . | TGTGCCAGCTCACCTTCCAACACTGAAGCTTTCTTT | CASSPSNTEAFF
TRBJ2-6 | TRBV29-1 | many | . | TGCAGCGTTCAGACGTCTGGGGCCAACGTCCTGACTTTC | CSVQTSGANVLTF
TRBJ2-3 | TRBV7-2 | many | . | TGTGCCAGCAGCCAGTCCCCAGATACGCAGTATTTT | CASSQSPDTQYF
TRBJ2-7 | TRBV7-9 | few | . | TGTGCCAGCAGCACGACACAGACCTACGAGCAGTACTTC | CASSTTQTYEQYF
TRBJ1-1 | TRBV6-5 | many | . | TGTGCCAGCAGTTACTTGGACACCATAAGGGACACTGAAGCTTTCTTT | CASSYLDTIRDTEAFF
TRBJ2-7 | TRBV11-1 | . | TRBD1 | TGTGCCAGCAGCAGAACCTCGGACAGGTGGGGCCCCTCCTACGAGCAGTACTTC | CASSRTSDRWGPSYEQYF